The rows below give T cell receptor beta chains drawn from one sample of a study of cytomegalovirus exposure and HLA in healthy donors. Measured with immunoSEQ multiplex PCR; TCRdb has only the in-frame clones, and not every one. This sample has fewer than 200,000 clones, with 65% to 85% found just once. Sequencing was performed on PBMCs. All receptors derive from a man in his sixties in good health and CMV-seronegative. Both conserved end residues are trimmed from each CDR3. Each record gives: CDR3 protein, V gene, J gene, clone size. Part of the rows lack a size; the others show once, few, many or a class for expanded clones.

CDR3aa: AWRDRGRGEKLF; v_gene: TRBV30; j_gene: TRBJ1-4; abundance: -
CDR3aa: ASSRLASSYYEQY; v_gene: TRBV4-3; j_gene: TRBJ2-7; abundance: few
CDR3aa: ASSLNAGDTNYGYT; v_gene: TRBV7-3; j_gene: TRBJ1-2; abundance: -
CDR3aa: ASSQVGRDVGDTQY; v_gene: TRBV4-2; j_gene: TRBJ2-3; abundance: -
CDR3aa: ASSKPGLEDEQY; v_gene: TRBV19; j_gene: TRBJ2-7; abundance: -
CDR3aa: ASSLVGVAGGGETQY; v_gene: TRBV11-2; j_gene: TRBJ2-5; abundance: -
CDR3aa: ASKAGQGGYEQY; v_gene: TRBV19; j_gene: TRBJ2-7; abundance: -
CDR3aa: ASSLDHRSATNEKLF; v_gene: TRBV11-2; j_gene: TRBJ1-4; abundance: -
CDR3aa: ASSVQDGTEAF; v_gene: TRBV9; j_gene: TRBJ1-1; abundance: -
CDR3aa: ASSGGGGYYEKLF; v_gene: TRBV9; j_gene: TRBJ1-4; abundance: few
CDR3aa: AISETVQREIPDTQY; v_gene: TRBV10-3; j_gene: TRBJ2-3; abundance: -
CDR3aa: ASSQDLSPGYSYEQY; v_gene: TRBV14; j_gene: TRBJ2-7; abundance: -
CDR3aa: ASSAQVTEAF; v_gene: TRBV9; j_gene: TRBJ1-1; abundance: -
CDR3aa: ASSIDPASNNEQF; v_gene: TRBV19; j_gene: TRBJ2-1; abundance: -
CDR3aa: ASSQLAGATDTQY; v_gene: TRBV4-3; j_gene: TRBJ2-3; abundance: -
CDR3aa: ASTERGGKETQY; v_gene: TRBV7-8; j_gene: TRBJ2-5; abundance: -
CDR3aa: AWSVRGDTEAF; v_gene: TRBV30; j_gene: TRBJ1-1; abundance: -
CDR3aa: ASRPSDRTNYGYT; v_gene: TRBV27; j_gene: TRBJ1-2; abundance: -
CDR3aa: ASSLVLAGASEQF; v_gene: TRBV7-9; j_gene: TRBJ2-1; abundance: -
CDR3aa: ASSSRVGSYEQY; v_gene: TRBV7-9; j_gene: TRBJ2-7; abundance: -
CDR3aa: ASSLGLAGWNEQF; v_gene: TRBV7-3; j_gene: TRBJ2-1; abundance: -
CDR3aa: ASSLPGTGYNEQF; v_gene: TRBV7-3; j_gene: TRBJ2-1; abundance: few
CDR3aa: AISRTALNLEQY; v_gene: TRBV10-3; j_gene: TRBJ2-7; abundance: few
CDR3aa: ASSFLQGGIQY; v_gene: TRBV5-1; j_gene: TRBJ2-4; abundance: few
CDR3aa: SASRQQGVGELF; v_gene: TRBV29-1; j_gene: TRBJ2-2; abundance: -
CDR3aa: ASSFARDTEAF; v_gene: TRBV7-9; j_gene: TRBJ1-1; abundance: -
CDR3aa: ASSPRTGSDTQY; v_gene: TRBV11-3; j_gene: TRBJ2-3; abundance: -
CDR3aa: ASIPATGWNTEAF; v_gene: TRBV19; j_gene: TRBJ1-1; abundance: -
CDR3aa: ASGDRGFYEQY; v_gene: TRBV19; j_gene: TRBJ2-7; abundance: -
CDR3aa: ASSLTGSYNSPLH; v_gene: TRBV11-3; j_gene: TRBJ1-6; abundance: -
CDR3aa: ASRSPGSNQPQH; v_gene: TRBV28; j_gene: TRBJ1-5; abundance: -
CDR3aa: ASSKDRDQPQH; v_gene: TRBV19; j_gene: TRBJ1-5; abundance: -
CDR3aa: ASSLVGYRNEQF; v_gene: TRBV11-2; j_gene: TRBJ2-1; abundance: -
CDR3aa: SVPLGGAQNTEAF; v_gene: TRBV29-1; j_gene: TRBJ1-1; abundance: -
CDR3aa: ASSESFETQY; v_gene: TRBV2; j_gene: TRBJ2-5; abundance: -
CDR3aa: ASGGGSSYNEQF; v_gene: TRBV6-5; j_gene: TRBJ2-1; abundance: few
CDR3aa: ASSGGAEVIHEQY; v_gene: TRBV6-4; j_gene: TRBJ2-7; abundance: -
CDR3aa: ASSMTGGSYNEQF; v_gene: TRBV5-1; j_gene: TRBJ2-1; abundance: -
CDR3aa: ASSPRGSSGNTIY; v_gene: TRBV11-2; j_gene: TRBJ1-3; abundance: -
CDR3aa: ASSPSGGAGDTQY; v_gene: TRBV19; j_gene: TRBJ2-3; abundance: few
CDR3aa: AISENPGQGSEQY; v_gene: TRBV10-3; j_gene: TRBJ2-7; abundance: -
CDR3aa: ASSVEGLPSNEQF; v_gene: TRBV9; j_gene: TRBJ2-1; abundance: -
CDR3aa: ASSKGYRDREETQY; v_gene: TRBV21-1; j_gene: TRBJ2-5; abundance: few
CDR3aa: ASIGTGVTYEQY; v_gene: TRBV28; j_gene: TRBJ2-7; abundance: -
CDR3aa: ASSPSGLSTDTQY; v_gene: TRBV7-3; j_gene: TRBJ2-3; abundance: -
CDR3aa: ASSVAGTSYGYT; v_gene: TRBV9; j_gene: TRBJ1-2; abundance: -
CDR3aa: ASSLRTSGGGNEQF; v_gene: TRBV7-3; j_gene: TRBJ2-1; abundance: -
CDR3aa: ASSTGGSYEQY; v_gene: TRBV2; j_gene: TRBJ2-7; abundance: -
CDR3aa: ATSSGQISEKLF; v_gene: TRBV15; j_gene: TRBJ1-4; abundance: once
CDR3aa: ASSPAAPYNSPLH; v_gene: TRBV7-2; j_gene: TRBJ1-6; abundance: -
CDR3aa: ASSFSTGNTIY; v_gene: TRBV7-2; j_gene: TRBJ1-3; abundance: once
CDR3aa: ASSLLASGTVLEQF; v_gene: TRBV27; j_gene: TRBJ2-1; abundance: -
CDR3aa: ASRLPGTTPNIQY; v_gene: TRBV28; j_gene: TRBJ2-4; abundance: -
CDR3aa: ASSPGTSGRTRSSYEQY; v_gene: TRBV27; j_gene: TRBJ2-7; abundance: once
CDR3aa: ASSSTGHSYEQY; v_gene: TRBV27; j_gene: TRBJ2-7; abundance: -